The rows below give T cell receptor beta chains drawn from one sample of a study of regulatory T cells in long-lasting Graves disease. TCRdb recomputed calls from the multiplex PCR reads with MiXCR, one row per CDR3 protein. The sample includes about 360,000 distinct CDR3 sequences, roughly 17% seen only once; the top ten take around 20%. These data also formed part of another study, on T cells in Graves' hyperthyroidism and ophthalmopathy.

Sample: peripheral blood mononuclear cells (PBMCs), taken at new diagnosis, from a patient treated with antithyroid drugs. These receptors all come from a woman under 30 with Graves disease. CDR3s include the opening cysteine and the closing phenylalanine or tryptophan. Each record gives: CDR3 length, D gene, J gene, clone size, V gene, CDR3 DNA, CDR3 protein. The D gene is left open where the match is weak. Not every row has a clone size; where given, it reads once, few, many or a size class.

14 | - | TRBJ2-7 | many | TRBV20-1 | TGCAGTGCTAGCCACGGGACACTCTCCTACGAGCAGTACTTC | CSASHGTLSYEQYF
14 | - | TRBJ1-4 | few | TRBV27 | TGTGCCAGCAGAACAGCGATCACTAATGAAAAACTGTTTTTT | CASRTAITNEKLFF
15 | - | TRBJ1-5 | many | TRBV7-9 | TGTGCCAGCAGCTTAGGTTCCGCGGACAATCAGCCCCAGCATTTT | CASSLGSADNQPQHF
14 | TRBD1 | TRBJ2-4 | many | TRBV3-1 | TGTGCCAGCAGCTCTTCCGGGACAGATGCCGAACAGTACTTC | CASSSSGTDAEQYF
13 | TRBD1 | TRBJ2-7 | few | TRBV20-1 | TGCAGTGCCAGCGGCAGGGGGTGGTACGAGCAGTACTTC | CSASGRGWYEQYF
17 | TRBD1 | TRBJ1-6 | - | TRBV6-9 | TGTGCCAGCAGTTACAGCCAGGACAGGGTCTATAATTCACCCCTCCACTTT | CASSYSQDRVYNSPLHF
14 | TRBD1 | TRBJ1-1 | many | TRBV6-2/TRBV6-3 | TGTGCCAGCAGTTACCTGGGGACAGGTTTTGCGGCTTTCTTT | CASSYLGTGFAAFF
14 | TRBD1 | TRBJ2-1 | few | TRBV20-1 | TGCAGTGCTTGGGACAGGGGTAAATACAATGAGCAGTTCTTC | CSAWDRGKYNEQFF
12 | - | TRBJ2-7 | many | TRBV11-2 | TGTGCCAGCAGCTTGGGTTGGGGGGAGCAGTACTTC | CASSLGWGEQYF
13 | TRBD1 | TRBJ2-1 | many | TRBV12-3/TRBV12-4 | TGTGCCAGCAGTTTAGACAGGGGAGATAAGCAGTTCTTC | CASSLDRGDKQFF
16 | TRBD2 | TRBJ2-1 | - | TRBV13 | TGTGCCAGCAGCCTCAAACTAGCGGGAGGGACCGATGAGCAGTTCTTC | CASSLKLAGGTDEQFF
15 | TRBD2 | TRBJ2-1 | few | TRBV30 | TGTGCCTGGAGTGGGCTAGCGGGAGGGCCAGAGGAGCAGTTCTTC | CAWSGLAGGPEEQFF
14 | - | TRBJ2-3 | - | TRBV19 | TGTGCCAGTAGCACAAGGGCTAGCACAGATACGCAGTATTTT | CASSTRASTDTQYF
14 | - | TRBJ1-2 | - | TRBV28 | TGTGCCAGCAGTTTACAGCCCTACAACTATGGCTACACCTTC | CASSLQPYNYGYTF
14 | - | TRBJ2-2 | many | TRBV28 | TGTGCCAGCAGTTTCCTCCAGGGAACCGGGGAGCTGTTTTTT | CASSFLQGTGELFF
14 | - | TRBJ1-4 | few | TRBV10-1 | TGCGCCAGCAGTGATGGGGGACGTAATGAAAAACTGTTTTTT | CASSDGGRNEKLFF
15 | TRBD1 | TRBJ2-7 | few | TRBV6-1 | TGTGCCAGCAGTGAATATTGGACAGGGGCGTACGAGCAGTACTTC | CASSEYWTGAYEQYF
15 | TRBD2 | TRBJ2-3 | - | TRBV20-1 | TGCAGTGCGCCCGGGACTAGCGGGAACGGGGATACGCAGTATTTT | CSAPGTSGNGDTQYF
16 | TRBD1 | TRBJ2-5 | many | TRBV2 | TGTGCCAGCAGCGCCCAAAGGGACAGCAGCCGAGGGGCCCAGTACTTC | CASSAQRDSSRGAQYF
15 | - | TRBJ2-3 | many | TRBV9 | TGTGCCAGCAGCGTAGGGCCACCTAGCACAGATACGCAGTATTTT | CASSVGPPSTDTQYF
13 | - | TRBJ2-4 | many | TRBV30 | TGTGCCTGGAGTAGAGGACCCAAAAACATTCAGTACTTC | CAWSRGPKNIQYF
15 | TRBD1 | TRBJ1-1 | many | TRBV3-1 | TGTGCCAGCAGCCTCCGACAGGGTGCGGGCACTGAAGCTTTCTTT | CASSLRQGAGTEAFF
12 | - | TRBJ1-2 | few | TRBV6-1 | TGTGCCAGCATCCGATTTAACTATGGCTACACCTTC | CASIRFNYGYTF
13 | - | TRBJ2-3 | many | TRBV7-3 | TGTGCCAGCAGCCAAGGTTGGCCAGATACGCAGTATTTT | CASSQGWPDTQYF
15 | TRBD1 | TRBJ1-6 | many | TRBV3-1 | TGTGCCAGCAGCCAAGTTTCAGGGGGTAATTCACCCCTCCACTTT | CASSQVSGGNSPLHF
15 | TRBD2 | TRBJ2-7 | many | TRBV7-2 | TGTGCCAGCAGCCCCCGTGGGAGGGCACCCTACGAGCAGTACTTC | CASSPRGRAPYEQYF
15 | TRBD2 | TRBJ2-7 | many | TRBV20-1 | TGCAGTGCTAGACTAGCGGGGGAGGATTATGGCGAGCAGTACTTC | CSARLAGEDYGEQYF
17 | - | TRBJ1-5 | few | TRBV4-1 | TGCGCCAGCAGCCAAGAGGTGACGGGTCATGGCAATCAGCCCCAGCATTTT | CASSQEVTGHGNQPQHF
16 | TRBD2 | TRBJ2-3 | few | TRBV20-1 | TGCAGTGCTAGAGCGGGAATAGCGGGGGGGCCTGGTACGCAGTATTTT | CSARAGIAGGPGTQYF
14 | - | TRBJ2-7 | many | TRBV5-1 | TGCGCCAGCAGCTTGGGGCACACCAGCTACGAGCAGTACTTC | CASSLGHTSYEQYF
15 | - | TRBJ2-1 | - | TRBV24-1 | TGTGCCACCAGTGACCGCCGACAGCGTAGGAATGAGCAGTTCTTC | CATSDRRQRRNEQFF
19 | TRBD2 | TRBJ2-5 | few | TRBV5-1 | TGCGCCAGCAGCTTGTTTGGATGGAGCGGGGGGGCCTCGGGAGAGACCCAGTACTTC | CASSLFGWSGGASGETQYF
17 | - | TRBJ2-3 | many | TRBV20-1 | TGCAGTGCTAGAGTACTCAGTAAGCGGGCAAGCACAGATACGCAGTATTTT | CSARVLSKRASTDTQYF